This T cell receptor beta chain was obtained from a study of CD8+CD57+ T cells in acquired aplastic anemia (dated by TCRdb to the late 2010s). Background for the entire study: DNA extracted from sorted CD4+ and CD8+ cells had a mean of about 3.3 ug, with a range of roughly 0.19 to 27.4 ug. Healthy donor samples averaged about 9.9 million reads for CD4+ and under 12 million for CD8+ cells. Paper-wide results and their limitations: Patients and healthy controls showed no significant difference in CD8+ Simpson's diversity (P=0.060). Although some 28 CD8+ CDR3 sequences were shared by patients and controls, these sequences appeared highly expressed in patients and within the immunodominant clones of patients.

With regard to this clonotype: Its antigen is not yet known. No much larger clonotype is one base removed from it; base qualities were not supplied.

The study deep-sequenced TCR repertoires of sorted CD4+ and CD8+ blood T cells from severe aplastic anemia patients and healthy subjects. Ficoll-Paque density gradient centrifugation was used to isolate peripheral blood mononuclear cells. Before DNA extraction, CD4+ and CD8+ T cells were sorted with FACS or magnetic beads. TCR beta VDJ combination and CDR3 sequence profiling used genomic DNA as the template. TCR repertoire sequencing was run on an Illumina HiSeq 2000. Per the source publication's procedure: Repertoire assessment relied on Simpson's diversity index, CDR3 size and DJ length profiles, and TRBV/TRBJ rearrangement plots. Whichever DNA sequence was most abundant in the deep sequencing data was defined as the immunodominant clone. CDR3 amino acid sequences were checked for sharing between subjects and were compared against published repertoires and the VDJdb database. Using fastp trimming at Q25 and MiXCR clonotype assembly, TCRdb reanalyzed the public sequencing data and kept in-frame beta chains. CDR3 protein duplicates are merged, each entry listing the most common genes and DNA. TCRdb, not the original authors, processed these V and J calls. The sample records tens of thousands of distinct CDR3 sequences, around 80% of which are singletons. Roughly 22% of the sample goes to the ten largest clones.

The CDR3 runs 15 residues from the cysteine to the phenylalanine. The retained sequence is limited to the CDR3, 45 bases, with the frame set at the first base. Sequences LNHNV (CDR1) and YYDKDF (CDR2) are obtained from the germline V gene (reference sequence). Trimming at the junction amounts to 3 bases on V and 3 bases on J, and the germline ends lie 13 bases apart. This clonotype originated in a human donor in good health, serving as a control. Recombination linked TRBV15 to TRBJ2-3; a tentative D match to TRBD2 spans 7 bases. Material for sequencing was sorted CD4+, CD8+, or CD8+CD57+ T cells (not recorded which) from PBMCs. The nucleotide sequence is TGTGCCACCAGCAGTGAAGGGGGGGGGACAGATACGCAGTATTTT. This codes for CATSSEGGGTDTQYF.